Below, one TCR beta chain is given with its context. The specificity of this receptor is unknown. Base qualities are not recorded, but no much larger clone differs from it by a single base. This entry belongs to a study of beta chain features in type 1 diabetes (dated by TCRdb to the late 2010s). The study in broad terms: Mean age, gender distribution, total cell number and subset yield did not differ between patients and healthy donors. Across all samples, fewer than 110,000,000 sorted cells were examined, and cell number per subset correlated strongly with RNA yield. In the study, recently diagnosed type 1 diabetes patients and matched healthy donors were compared on the TCRB repertoires of their sorted circulating CD4+ T cell subsets. Naive and central memory subsets were obtained from all 30 or so donors, but regulatory and stem cell-like memory subsets were isolated from only 8 patients and roughly eight healthy donors.

From each donor, a single peripheral blood sample of 100 to 150 mL on average was drawn into heparinised tubes. Naive, central memory, regulatory and stem cell-like memory CD4+ T cells were sorted on a BD FACSAria II using a panel including CD45RO, CCR7, CD25, CD127, CD95 and CD27. Every sorted population had a purity above 95%. Right away, PBMCs were isolated by Lymphoprep density gradient centrifugation and were stained directly, with no culture step. Samples were stained and sorted in pairs, with one healthy donor and one patient per experiment, so that batch effects were minimized. The CDR3 spans 13 residues, from the cysteine through the phenylalanine. CDR3 DNA is the only sequence kept; it has 39 bases, read in frame from the first base. Via the germline V gene, CDR1 is MDHEN and CDR2 SYDVKM. V gives up 1 base and J gives up 8 bases, and the segment between their germline ends measures 8 bases.

Findings and caveats that apply to the study as a whole: Fewer insertions and more nucleotide deletions at VDJ recombination sites were observed in patients with type 1 diabetes, implying thymic rearrangement abnormalities. Because cDNA was sequenced instead of genomic DNA, highly expressing activated cells could be over-represented, though the groups showed no difference in activation or CD3 levels. Naive, central memory and regulatory TCRB repertoires appeared to be more similar among patients than among healthy donors. Because the HLA sub-analyses included only small numbers of individuals, any influence of HLA type on TCRB rearrangement was left unresolved. A moderate but significant shortening of TCRB CDR3 length was observed in type 1 diabetes patients in all four CD4+ subsets. PCR might favor shorter templates, but patient and control samples were amplified and corrected together, so any skew would affect both groups equally.

The High Capacity cDNA Reverse Transcription Kit was used to reverse transcribe all of the isolated RNA, meaning that expressed TCRB transcripts were what got sequenced. Naive, central memory and regulatory T cell samples underwent deep immunoSEQ sequencing, averaging about 3.57 million total reads per sample. Sorted cells were lysed in RLT buffer and RNA was extracted with DNase-treated RNeasy Micro or Mini kits, depending on cell number. Each cell subset was processed on its own to prevent cross-contamination, while patient and healthy donor samples were processed together. Using the immunoSEQ multiplex PCR, TCRB sequences were amplified from cDNA into 87-bp fragments spanning the CDR3 region. Sequencing of the amplicons was done on the Illumina HiSeq platform. The study's own analysis went as follows. PCR bias was corrected computationally using synthetic template baselines, and reads within Hamming distance 2 were collapsed, with unmergeable singletons discarded. Reads were aligned to IMGT to assign V, D and J genes, CDR3 length, and insertions or deletions at six rearrangement sites. Within each subset, clonotype counts were normalized to sorted cell number, after which true diversity and Gini coefficients were computed with the tcR R package. Repertoire sharing was quantified using the overlap coefficient calculated on TCRB nucleotide sequences. TCRdb limited this immuneACCESS table to in-frame rearrangements with V and J called. A share of clones is missing; checked studies link under half to unresolved V genes, and the rest is unexplained. D and trimming come from the DNA, and the V and J calls and clone size come from that table. The table for this sample lists 160,000 or so clones; around 9% of them were counted only once. Approximately 0.7% of the sample is held by the ten biggest clonotypes.

Recombination linked TRBV28 to TRBJ1-4; the D gene identity is not certain. The sequencing input was central memory CD4+ T cells from blood. The receptor comes from a young woman with type 1 diabetes. The bases are TGTGCCAGCAGTTTATACTCGGAGGAAAAACTGTTTTTT. This codes for CASSLYSEEKLFF.